This is a list of T cell receptor beta chains from one sample in a study of tumor and adjacent non-tumor tissue in lung cancer. Each CDR3 protein gets one entry after TCRdb re-called the multiplex PCR reads with MiXCR. The sample carries about 85,000 distinct CDR3 sequences, around three fifths recorded once. Sample: lung tumor tissue. The receptors originated from a man between 65 and 85 years old with non-small cell lung cancer. CDR3s include the opening cysteine and the closing phenylalanine or tryptophan. The order of the fields is V gene, J gene, D gene, CDR3 protein. A D gene is named only where the DNA matches it firmly.

V gene: TRBV20-1; J gene: TRBJ2-5; D gene: NA; CDR3 protein: CSASFSETQYF
V gene: TRBV11-2; J gene: TRBJ2-7; D gene: NA; CDR3 protein: CASSLGDRNYGQYF
V gene: TRBV12-3/TRBV12-4; J gene: TRBJ2-5; D gene: NA; CDR3 protein: CASGFFSGGKETQYF
V gene: TRBV11-2; J gene: TRBJ2-5; D gene: TRBD1; CDR3 protein: CASSYTGGRRETQYF
V gene: TRBV10-2; J gene: TRBJ1-1; D gene: NA; CDR3 protein: CASSGVQGLVNTEAFF
V gene: TRBV5-1; J gene: TRBJ2-1; D gene: TRBD2; CDR3 protein: CASSRGETYNEQFF
V gene: TRBV7-3; J gene: TRBJ2-1; D gene: NA; CDR3 protein: CASSLGGAYYNEQFF
V gene: TRBV6-6; J gene: TRBJ2-5; D gene: NA; CDR3 protein: CARSTGLLRETQYF
V gene: TRBV28; J gene: TRBJ1-1; D gene: NA; CDR3 protein: CASSITGTQNTEAFF
V gene: TRBV11-2; J gene: TRBJ1-1; D gene: NA; CDR3 protein: CASSLEERTNTEAFF
V gene: TRBV11-2; J gene: TRBJ2-1; D gene: NA; CDR3 protein: CASSMARRVGEQDNEQFF
V gene: TRBV10-3; J gene: TRBJ1-5; D gene: NA; CDR3 protein: CAISESSGFQPQHF
V gene: TRBV4-1; J gene: TRBJ2-3; D gene: NA; CDR3 protein: CASSQRQDSLTDTQYF
V gene: TRBV6-1; J gene: TRBJ1-2; D gene: NA; CDR3 protein: CASIPDGNYGYTF
V gene: TRBV12-3/TRBV12-4; J gene: TRBJ1-4; D gene: TRBD1; CDR3 protein: CASSGDRGEKLFF
V gene: TRBV21-1; J gene: TRBJ1-5; D gene: NA; CDR3 protein: CASSIIGQDSNQPQHF
V gene: TRBV5-1; J gene: TRBJ1-5; D gene: NA; CDR3 protein: CASSSGRERPQHF
V gene: TRBV11-1; J gene: TRBJ2-5; D gene: NA; CDR3 protein: CVTSQGRGTQYF
V gene: TRBV11-2; J gene: TRBJ2-7; D gene: TRBD1; CDR3 protein: CANSTSHRGYEQYF
V gene: TRBV28; J gene: TRBJ2-2; D gene: NA; CDR3 protein: CASTPTNTGELFF
V gene: TRBV11-2; J gene: TRBJ2-1; D gene: NA; CDR3 protein: CASSVPGTPEFF
V gene: TRBV6-6; J gene: TRBJ2-7; D gene: TRBD1; CDR3 protein: CARKPPWTGANEQYF
V gene: TRBV5-5; J gene: TRBJ2-7; D gene: NA; CDR3 protein: CASSAAGTNEQYF
V gene: TRBV5-1; J gene: TRBJ2-2; D gene: NA; CDR3 protein: CTSSPTVTGELFF
V gene: TRBV15; J gene: TRBJ2-1; D gene: TRBD2; CDR3 protein: CATSRGLAAVNEQFF
V gene: TRBV6-6; J gene: TRBJ2-7; D gene: NA; CDR3 protein: CASSYRGQLSYEQYF
V gene: TRBV13; J gene: TRBJ1-4; D gene: NA; CDR3 protein: CASSSRGGDEKLFF
V gene: TRBV11-3; J gene: TRBJ2-1; D gene: NA; CDR3 protein: CASSLDRGTNKEQFF
V gene: TRBV5-1; J gene: TRBJ2-7; D gene: NA; CDR3 protein: CASSFGISGRTYEQYF
V gene: TRBV5-4; J gene: TRBJ2-7; D gene: NA; CDR3 protein: CASSLNWGASYEQYF
V gene: TRBV11-2; J gene: TRBJ2-1; D gene: NA; CDR3 protein: CASSLERLINEQLF
V gene: TRBV11-2; J gene: TRBJ2-1; D gene: TRBD2; CDR3 protein: CANTSGGLPGFF
V gene: TRBV6-6; J gene: TRBJ2-7; D gene: NA; CDR3 protein: CDSSHGGGAGSTEQYF
V gene: TRBV11-1; J gene: TRBJ2-7; D gene: NA; CDR3 protein: CASSLEYLAYEQYF
V gene: TRBV6-5; J gene: TRBJ1-6; D gene: NA; CDR3 protein: CSSSQGSRSPLHF
V gene: TRBV5-1; J gene: TRBJ1-5; D gene: TRBD1; CDR3 protein: CASSPGQGYSNQPQHF
V gene: TRBV5-1; J gene: TRBJ2-1; D gene: TRBD2; CDR3 protein: CASSPRTSGDNEQFF
V gene: TRBV30; J gene: TRBJ2-2; D gene: TRBD1; CDR3 protein: CAWSGDRGRPGELFF
V gene: TRBV11-2; J gene: TRBJ2-3; D gene: NA; CDR3 protein: CASRTKGRSTNTHYF
V gene: TRBV10-3; J gene: TRBJ1-4; D gene: NA; CDR3 protein: CAISRGLNEKLFF
V gene: TRBV6-6; J gene: TRBJ2-7; D gene: NA; CDR3 protein: CASHKLVRDHEQYF
V gene: TRBV11-2; J gene: TRBJ1-2; D gene: NA; CDR3 protein: CASSLDLTVRGYIF
V gene: TRBV5-1; J gene: TRBJ1-3; D gene: NA; CDR3 protein: CASSHSGPSSGNTIYF
V gene: TRBV7-8; J gene: TRBJ2-3; D gene: TRBD2; CDR3 protein: CASSLALTSGGPVTDTYYF
V gene: TRBV6-1; J gene: TRBJ2-7; D gene: NA; CDR3 protein: CASRQDSYERYF
V gene: TRBV20-1; J gene: TRBJ2-5; D gene: NA; CDR3 protein: CSARVPGRETQYF
V gene: TRBV6-5; J gene: TRBJ2-3; D gene: TRBD2; CDR3 protein: CPSSTVGRKDTQYF
V gene: TRBV29-1; J gene: TRBJ2-5; D gene: TRBD2; CDR3 protein: CSVRKGGEFQETQYF
V gene: TRBV5-1; J gene: TRBJ2-3; D gene: TRBD1; CDR3 protein: CASSLDGRQGKDTQYF
V gene: TRBV20-1; J gene: TRBJ2-5; D gene: TRBD2; CDR3 protein: CSARVGGGPETQYF
V gene: TRBV11-2; J gene: TRBJ2-7; D gene: NA; CDR3 protein: CASNLGDGNYEQYF
V gene: TRBV24-1; J gene: TRBJ2-6; D gene: NA; CDR3 protein: CATSDSTRGGWANDLTF
V gene: TRBV11-2; J gene: TRBJ2-7; D gene: NA; CDR3 protein: CASSAGTEPTFEQYF
V gene: TRBV11-2; J gene: TRBJ1-6; D gene: NA; CDR3 protein: CVSSLDLRTILSPLHF
V gene: TRBV29-1; J gene: TRBJ2-3; D gene: TRBD2; CDR3 protein: CGVNGGGHTDTQYF
V gene: TRBV4-1; J gene: TRBJ1-5; D gene: TRBD1; CDR3 protein: CAISQVGQGNGQPQHF
V gene: TRBV20-1; J gene: TRBJ1-5; D gene: NA; CDR3 protein: CSAIVQVHQPQHF
V gene: TRBV2; J gene: TRBJ2-7; D gene: NA; CDR3 protein: CSSSVHQGNDEQYF
V gene: TRBV13; J gene: TRBJ2-3; D gene: NA; CDR3 protein: CASSQRGTQYF
V gene: TRBV12-3/TRBV12-4; J gene: TRBJ1-5; D gene: NA; CDR3 protein: CASSLPGNHPQHF